This is a list of T cell receptor beta chains from one sample in a study of post-analysis software for immune sequencing data. Via MiXCR, TCRdb re-called the PCR reads, giving one row per CDR3 protein. In the table there are 160,000 or so distinct CDR3 sequences, about 34% of which are singletons. Sequencing used blood, obtained after autologous hematopoietic stem cell transplantation. Receptor source: a girl aged 5-17 years with multiple sclerosis. CDR3s leave out the opening cysteine and the closing phenylalanine or tryptophan.

J gene | V gene | CDR3 protein
TRBJ2-7 | TRBV6-6 | ASSYSIASGEQY
TRBJ2-7 | TRBV30 | AWSGLPYEQY
TRBJ2-7 | TRBV20-1 | SEAEYLPYEQY
TRBJ2-5 | TRBV24-1 | ATSDHKGTTELQETQY
TRBJ2-1 | TRBV10-3 | AITPGSGRAGEQF
TRBJ2-7 | TRBV20-1 | SARAGTEQY
TRBJ2-7 | TRBV20-1 | SASTQLGSYEQY
TRBJ2-7 | TRBV5-4 | ASSLDGPRGGVPYEQY
TRBJ2-5 | TRBV29-1 | SVERGGQGVGTQY
TRBJ2-1 | TRBV7-9 | ASSLGTTYNEQF
TRBJ2-3 | TRBV4-1 | ASSPSRDYSLDTQY
TRBJ2-7 | TRBV18 | ASSPPLGLQYEQY
TRBJ2-1 | TRBV3-1 | ASSQWGLGDEQF
TRBJ1-2 | TRBV14 | ASSQETGGGNGYT
TRBJ2-7 | TRBV15 | ATSRDRGREQY
TRBJ2-5 | TRBV12-5 | ASGREQGALETQY
TRBJ2-1 | TRBV9 | ASSPSLGGSYNEQF
TRBJ2-1 | TRBV3-1 | ASSPQTSGRTNEQF
TRBJ2-1 | TRBV28 | ASSWPTQF
TRBJ2-7 | TRBV6-1 | ASRGDSYEQY
TRBJ2-1 | TRBV9 | ASSVGGVAIEQF
TRBJ2-1 | TRBV7-3 | ASSFGTTSYNEQF
TRBJ1-1 | TRBV9 | ASSNTAMNTEAF
TRBJ2-1 | TRBV12-3/TRBV12-4 | ASSSRLAGGNEQF
TRBJ1-4 | TRBV29-1 | SVVGQGDFLGDKLF
TRBJ2-5 | TRBV24-1 | ATSDPGLAGETQY
TRBJ2-7 | TRBV10-3 | AISKVGGGSYEQY
TRBJ2-7 | TRBV12-3/TRBV12-4 | ASSQGLGYEQY
TRBJ1-4 | TRBV28 | ATADQGGPNEKLF
TRBJ1-1 | TRBV6-2/TRBV6-3 | ASSYGQPNTEAF
TRBJ2-7 | TRBV20-1 | SASRRGWTYEQY
TRBJ1-5 | TRBV6-1 | ASSRGPDQPQH
TRBJ2-1 | TRBV29-1 | SGNRVSNEQF
TRBJ2-1 | TRBV6-5 | ASSLASGLTITYNEQF
TRBJ2-3 | TRBV5-1 | ASSSGRAGLDTQY
TRBJ2-1 | TRBV3-1 | ASSPRLAGAGEQF
TRBJ1-2 | TRBV9 | ASSGGPTGNYGYT
TRBJ2-4 | TRBV20-1 | SAAAGDIQY
TRBJ1-5 | TRBV20-1 | SARGGETGVQPQH
TRBJ2-7 | TRBV4-1 | ASSHPGGYEQY
TRBJ2-1 | TRBV29-1 | SVRTSGAGNEQF
TRBJ1-2 | TRBV25-1 | ASPALPGLIVYGYT
TRBJ2-5 | TRBV20-1 | SARRGGSAQETQY
TRBJ1-4 | TRBV12-3/TRBV12-4 | ASSRGQGGYEKLF
TRBJ2-1 | TRBV20-1 | SARDHKLAGGPSSYNEQF
TRBJ1-5 | TRBV15 | ATSWDKNGDQPQH
TRBJ1-1 | TRBV20-1 | SAREGSEAF
TRBJ2-1 | TRBV4-1 | ASSQDYTGLAGPNEQF
TRBJ2-1 | TRBV15 | ATSRYRGGGYNEQF
NA | TRBV6-6 | ASSSLRDRAFSYEQY
TRBJ2-1 | TRBV20-1 | SAGDAGTRIYNEQF
TRBJ2-3 | TRBV10-3 | AIRKGLAGSDTQY
TRBJ1-2 | TRBV18 | ASPPQGPTLEGYT
TRBJ2-2 | TRBV4-3 | ASSQESEKAGGPNTGELF
TRBJ1-6 | TRBV6-6 | ASSYGSANSPLH
TRBJ2-7 | TRBV3-1 | ASSQADRGTYEQY